Here is one T cell receptor (beta chain) with its context. Its antigen remains unidentified. The sample is drawn from a study of T cell responses to AZD1222 COVID-19 vaccine. Regarding the study as a whole: It should be noted that donors were predominantly white British and more often female, and clonal diversity was possibly underestimated. Dominant CD4 TCR responses targeted spike regions 160-218 and 743-854.

The germline V gene has CDR1 SEHNR and CDR2 FQNEAQ (reference sequence). The CDR3 contains 13 residues. Trimming took off 6 bases at V and 4 bases at J, with 10 bases between the two ends. Sequencing used immunoSEQ multiplex PCR; TCRdb keeps in-frame clones, though not all of them. The sample lists 55,000 to 70,000 clones; 88% were seen once. This clonotype originated in an adult in good health. The sample in question was peripheral blood, obtained on day 0 of AZD1222 vaccination. The chain is built from TRBV7-9 and TRBJ1-5; D uncertain. CDR3 residues: CASRFIKNQPQHF. The CDR3 coding sequence is TGTGCCAGCAGATTCATTAAAAATCAGCCCCAGCATTTT.